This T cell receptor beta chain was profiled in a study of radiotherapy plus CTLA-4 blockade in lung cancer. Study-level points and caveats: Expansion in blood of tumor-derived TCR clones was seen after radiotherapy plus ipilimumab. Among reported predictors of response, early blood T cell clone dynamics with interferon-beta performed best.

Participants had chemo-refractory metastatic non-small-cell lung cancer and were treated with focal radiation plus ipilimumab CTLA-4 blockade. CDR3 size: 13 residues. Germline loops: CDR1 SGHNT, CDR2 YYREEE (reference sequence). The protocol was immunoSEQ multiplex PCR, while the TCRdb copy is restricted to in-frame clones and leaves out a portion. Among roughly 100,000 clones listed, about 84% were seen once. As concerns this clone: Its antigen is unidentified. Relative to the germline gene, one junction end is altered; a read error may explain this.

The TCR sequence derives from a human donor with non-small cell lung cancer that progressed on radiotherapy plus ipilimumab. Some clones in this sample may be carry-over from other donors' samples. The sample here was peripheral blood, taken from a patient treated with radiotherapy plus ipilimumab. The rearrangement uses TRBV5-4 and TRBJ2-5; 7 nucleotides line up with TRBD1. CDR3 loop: CAGSLRGPETQYF. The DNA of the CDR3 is TGTGCCGGCAGCTTGAGGGGGCCAGAGACCCAGTACTTC. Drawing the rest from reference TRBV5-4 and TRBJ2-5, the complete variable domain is ETGVTQSPTHLIKTRGQQVTLRCSSQSGHNTVSWYQQALGQGPQFIFQYYREEENGRGNFPPRFSGLQFPNYSSELNVNALELDDSALYLCAGSLRGPETQYFGPGTRLLVL.